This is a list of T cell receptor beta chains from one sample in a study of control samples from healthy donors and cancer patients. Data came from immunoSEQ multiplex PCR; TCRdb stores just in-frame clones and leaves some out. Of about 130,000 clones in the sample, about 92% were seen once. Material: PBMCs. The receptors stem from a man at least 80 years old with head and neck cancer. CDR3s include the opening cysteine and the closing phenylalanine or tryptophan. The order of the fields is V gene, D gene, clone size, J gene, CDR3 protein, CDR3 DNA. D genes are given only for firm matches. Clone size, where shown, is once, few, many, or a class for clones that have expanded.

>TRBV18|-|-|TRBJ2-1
CASSPRQIYNEQFF
TGTGCCAGCTCACCCCGACAGATTTACAATGAGCAGTTCTTC
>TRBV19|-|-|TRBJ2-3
CASSLPSTDTQYF
TGTGCCAGTAGTTTGCCTAGCACAGATACGCAGTATTTT
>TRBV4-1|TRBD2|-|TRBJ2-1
CASSQDPSGNEQFF
TGCGCCAGCAGCCAAGATCCTAGCGGGAATGAGCAGTTCTTC
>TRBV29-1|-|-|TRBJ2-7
CSVQTPGYEQYF
TGCAGCGTGCAGACCCCGGGCTACGAGCAGTACTTC
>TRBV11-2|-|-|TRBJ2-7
CASSSLDSLGRYF
TGTGCCAGCAGCTCGCTGGACAGCCTCGGGAGGTACTTC
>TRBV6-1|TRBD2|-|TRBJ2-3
CASSEAPYGGADTQYF
TGTGCCAGCAGTGAAGCGCCTTACGGGGGGGCAGATACGCAGTATTTT
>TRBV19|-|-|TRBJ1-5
CASRDTGYGQPQHF
TGTGCCAGTAGGGACACAGGGTATGGTCAGCCCCAGCATTTT
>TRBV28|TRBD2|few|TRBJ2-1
CASSLASGGFDEQFF
TGTGCCAGCAGTTTGGCCAGCGGGGGGTTCGATGAGCAGTTCTTC
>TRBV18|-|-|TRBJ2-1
CASSPRKELNEQFF
TGTGCCAGCTCACCTCGAAAGGAGCTGAATGAGCAGTTCTTC
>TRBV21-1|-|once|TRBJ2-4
CASSKPQGSKNIQYF
TGTGCCAGCAGCAAACCCCAGGGCTCCAAAAACATTCAGTACTTC
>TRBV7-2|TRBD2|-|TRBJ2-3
CASSPLAGLTDTQYF
TGTGCCAGCAGCCCTCTAGCGGGCCTCACAGATACGCAGTATTTT
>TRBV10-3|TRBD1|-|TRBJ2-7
CAISAGQMAVGHEQYF
TGTGCCATCAGTGCGGGACAGATGGCCGTCGGCCACGAGCAGTACTTC
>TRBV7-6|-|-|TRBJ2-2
CASSLALGELFF
TGTGCCAGCAGCTTAGCGCTCGGGGAGCTGTTTTTT
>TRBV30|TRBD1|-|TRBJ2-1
CAWNESGGRRFF
TGTGCCTGGAACGAATCAGGGGGCAGACGGTTCTTC
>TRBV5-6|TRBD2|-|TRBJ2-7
CASSSTWTSGAVTYEQYF
TGTGCCAGCAGCTCAACCTGGACTAGCGGGGCCGTAACCTACGAGCAGTACTTC
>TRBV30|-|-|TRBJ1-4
CAWSVNYETGLFF
TGTGCCTGGAGTGTAAACTACGAGACGGGACTGTTTTTT
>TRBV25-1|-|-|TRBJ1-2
CASSGGGGYTF
TGTGCCAGCAGCGGAGGGGGGGGCTACACCTTC
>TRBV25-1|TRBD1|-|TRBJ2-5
CASSDRWTGRETQYF
TGTGCCAGCAGTGACCGTTGGACAGGGAGAGAGACCCAGTACTTC
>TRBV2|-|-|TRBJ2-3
CASSPLLGGASTDTQYF
TGTGCCAGCAGCCCCCTATTAGGGGGGGCGAGCACAGATACGCAGTATTTT
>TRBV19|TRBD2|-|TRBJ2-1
CASSTTSGRGSYNEQFF
TGTGCCAGTAGTACGACTAGCGGGAGAGGTTCCTACAATGAGCAGTTCTTC
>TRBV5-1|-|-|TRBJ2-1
CASSSTEPRYEQFF
TGCGCCAGCAGCTCGACGGAGCCAAGGTATGAGCAGTTCTTC
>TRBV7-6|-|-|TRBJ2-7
CASSLARGTSYEQYF
TGTGCCAGCAGCTTAGCGCGCGGGACTTCCTACGAGCAGTACTTC
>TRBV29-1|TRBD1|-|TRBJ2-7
CSVEETQGQGINEQYF
TGCAGCGTTGAAGAGACCCAGGGACAGGGCATTAACGAGCAGTACTTC
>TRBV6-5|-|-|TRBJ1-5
CASRLARNQPQHF
TGTGCCAGTAGGTTGGCGAGAAATCAGCCCCAGCATTTT
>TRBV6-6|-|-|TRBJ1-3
CASTSPGGTIYF
TGTGCCAGCACTTCCCCGGGGGGCACCATATATTTT
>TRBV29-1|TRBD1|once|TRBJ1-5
CSVETGTGGQPQHF
TGCAGCGTTGAAACCGGGACAGGGGGTCAGCCCCAGCATTTT
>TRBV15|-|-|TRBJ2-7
CATSRVGGNEQYF
TGTGCCACCAGCAGAGTTGGGGGGAACGAGCAGTACTTC
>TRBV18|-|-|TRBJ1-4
CASSGSEVEKLFF
TGTGCCAGCTCCGGCTCGGAAGTTGAAAAACTGTTTTTT
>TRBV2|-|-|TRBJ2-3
CASSQSMQYF
TGTGCCAGCAGTCAGTCCATGCAGTATTTT
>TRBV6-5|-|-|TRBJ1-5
CASREAQVSNQPQHF
TGTGCCAGCAGAGAGGCCCAGGTCAGCAATCAGCCCCAGCATTTT
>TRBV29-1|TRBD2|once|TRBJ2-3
CSVRTSGGAEESTDTQYF
TGCAGCGTCCGGACTAGCGGGGGCGCCGAGGAGAGCACAGATACGCAGTATTTT
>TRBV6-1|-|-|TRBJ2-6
CASSEFWGPNVLTF
TGTGCCAGCAGTGAATTCTGGGGTCCCAACGTCCTGACTTTC
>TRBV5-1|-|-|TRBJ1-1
CASSLQSRTEAFF
TGCGCCAGCAGCTTACAGAGCCGCACTGAAGCTTTCTTT
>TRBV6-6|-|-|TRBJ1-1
CASSPESFNAEAFF
TGTGCCAGCAGTCCTGAAAGTTTCAACGCTGAAGCTTTCTTT
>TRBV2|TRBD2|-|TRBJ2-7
CASSVERESYEQYF
TGTGCCAGCAGTGTTGAGCGGGAGTCCTACGAGCAGTACTTC
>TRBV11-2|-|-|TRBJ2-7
CASSHGRGPRSYEQYF
TGTGCCAGCAGCCACGGGCGGGGACCTAGGTCCTACGAGCAGTACTTC
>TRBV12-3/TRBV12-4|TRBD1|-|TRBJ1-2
CGSGTASNYGYTF
TGTGGGTCGGGGACAGCTTCTAACTATGGCTACACCTTC
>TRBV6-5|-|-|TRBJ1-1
CASKPPGDTEAFF
TGTGCCAGCAAACCACCAGGGGACACTGAAGCTTTCTTT
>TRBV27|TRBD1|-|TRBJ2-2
CASRTGGVHGELFF
TGTGCCAGCCGGACAGGGGGCGTTCACGGGGAGCTGTTTTTT
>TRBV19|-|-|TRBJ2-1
CASSDQVRQFF
TGTGCCAGTAGTGACCAGGTACGGCAGTTCTTC
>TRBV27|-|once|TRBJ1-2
CASSLSQGGYGYTF
TGTGCCAGCAGTTTATCACAGGGAGGGTATGGCTACACCTTC
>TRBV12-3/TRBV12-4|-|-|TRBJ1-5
CASSFSSNQPQHF
TGTGCCAGCAGTTTTTCAAGCAATCAGCCCCAGCATTTT
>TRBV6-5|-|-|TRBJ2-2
CASRRSATGELFF
TGTGCCAGCCGGAGAAGCGCCACCGGGGAGCTGTTTTTT
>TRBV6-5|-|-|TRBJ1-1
CASSYLGGMAEAFF
TGTGCCAGCAGTTACTTGGGGGGGATGGCTGAAGCTTTCTTT
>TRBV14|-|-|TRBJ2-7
CASSQTSYEQYF
TGTGCCAGCAGCCAAACATCCTACGAGCAGTACTTC
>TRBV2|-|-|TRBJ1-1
CASSVRMNTEAFF
TGTGCCAGCAGTGTGAGGATGAACACTGAAGCTTTCTTT
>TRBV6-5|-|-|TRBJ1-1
CASSYYGRVTEAFF
TGTGCCAGCAGTTACTATGGCAGGGTAACTGAAGCTTTCTTT
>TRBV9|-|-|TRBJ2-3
CASSLRWADTQYF
TGTGCCAGCAGCCTGAGGTGGGCAGATACGCAGTATTTT
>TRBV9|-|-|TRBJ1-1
CASSVGEGQGGVEAFF
TGTGCCAGCAGCGTAGGCGAGGGGCAGGGAGGGGTCGAAGCTTTCTTT
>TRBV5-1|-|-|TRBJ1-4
CASSLDGERSEKLFF
TGCGCCAGCAGCTTGGATGGCGAACGGAGTGAAAAACTGTTTTTT
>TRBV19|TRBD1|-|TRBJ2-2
CASSLSDRWTGELFF
TGTGCCAGTAGTTTATCGGACAGGTGGACCGGGGAGCTGTTTTTT
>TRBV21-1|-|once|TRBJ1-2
CASSKGKDRLRGYTF
TGTGCCAGCAGCAAAGGTAAAGACAGGCTCAGGGGCTACACCTTC
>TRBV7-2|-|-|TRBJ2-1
CASSLVGNNEQFF
TGTGCCAGCAGCTTAGTCGGGAACAATGAGCAGTTCTTC
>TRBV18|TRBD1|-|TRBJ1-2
CASSPSGLGTDSDGYTF
TGTGCCAGCTCCCCTAGCGGACTAGGGACAGACTCCGATGGCTACACCTTC
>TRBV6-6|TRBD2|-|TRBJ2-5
CASRLGTTKETQYF
TGTGCCAGCAGGCTAGGGACTACCAAAGAGACCCAGTACTTC
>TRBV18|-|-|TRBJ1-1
CASSPLQGRTEAFF
TGTGCCAGCTCACCGCTACAGGGTCGGACTGAAGCTTTCTTT
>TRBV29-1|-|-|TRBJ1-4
CSVRRGSNEKLFF
TGCAGCGTACGCCGGGGCAGTAATGAAAAACTGTTTTTT
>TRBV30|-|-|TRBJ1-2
CAWSPPGWRDGYTF
TGTGCCTGGAGCCCGCCGGGCTGGAGGGACGGCTACACCTTC
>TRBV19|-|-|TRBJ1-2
CASMQEDYGYTF
TGTGCCAGTATGCAGGAGGACTATGGCTACACCTTC
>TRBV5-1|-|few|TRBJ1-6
CASSLSGAWGSPLHF
TGCGCCAGCAGCTTGTCAGGGGCCTGGGGGTCACCCCTCCACTTT